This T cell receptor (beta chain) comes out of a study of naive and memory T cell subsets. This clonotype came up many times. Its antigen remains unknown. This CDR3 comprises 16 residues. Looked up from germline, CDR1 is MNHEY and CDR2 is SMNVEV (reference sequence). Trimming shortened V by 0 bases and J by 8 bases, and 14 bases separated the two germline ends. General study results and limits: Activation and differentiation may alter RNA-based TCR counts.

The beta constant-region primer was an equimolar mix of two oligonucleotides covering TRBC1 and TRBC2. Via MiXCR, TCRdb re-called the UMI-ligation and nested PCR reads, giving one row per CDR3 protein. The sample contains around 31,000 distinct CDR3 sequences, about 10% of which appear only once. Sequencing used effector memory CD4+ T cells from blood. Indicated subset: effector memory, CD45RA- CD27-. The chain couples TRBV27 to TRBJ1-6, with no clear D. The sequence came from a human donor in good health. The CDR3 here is CASSLSLPGNDSPLHF. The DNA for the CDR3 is TGTGCCAGCAGTTTATCTTTGCCGGGGAATGATTCACCCCTCCACTTT.